Listed here are 14 T cell receptor beta chains from one sample, sequenced in a study of blood T cell repertoires in COVID-19. TCRdb's copy holds only in-frame clones and misses some; the assay was immunoSEQ multiplex PCR. The profile covers under 85,000 clones, with 70% to 85% appearing a single time and about 14% taken by the ten largest. The sequenced sample consisted of peripheral blood. These receptors were obtained from a man aged 50 or older with COVID-19, enrolled during active disease.

V is TRBV7-7 and J is TRBJ2-5; D gene uncertain. V was clipped by 1 base and J by 1 base, with 7 bases between them. The CDR3 sequence is 14 residues long. Germline lookup yields CDR1 SSHAT and CDR2 FNYEAQ (reference sequence). The CDR3 DNA reads TGTGCCAGCAGCTTAGGCGGCAGCCAAGAGACCCAGTACTTC. As protein: CASSLGGSQETQYF.

J is TRBJ1-6 and V is TRBV7-2; D possibly corresponds to TRBD1 (6 bases). Trimming stripped 2 bases from V and 7 bases from J, with 15 bases between. The CDR3 extends over 16 amino acids. The germline V gene encodes CDR1 SGHTA and CDR2 FQGNSA. This chain's CDR3 is CASSLRDTSLNSPLHF. The CDR3 nucleotides are TGTGCCAGCAGCTTACGGGACACGAGTCTGAATTCACCCCTCCACTTT.

V is TRBV6-2 or TRBV6-3 and J is TRBJ1-1, with D hard to call. The V end was cut by 1 base, the J end by 5 bases, with 5 bases between. From germline, CDR1 is MNHEY and CDR2 SVGEGT. The CDR3 loop spans 12 amino acids. CDR3 nucleotides: TGTGCCAGCAGTTACTTTCGGACTGAAGCTTTCTTT. The encoded protein is CASSYFRTEAFF.

The genes are TRBV9 and TRBJ2-1; possible D gene TRBD1, 5 bases. The CDR3 sequence is 13 residues long. The V gene lost 0 bases and the J gene lost 4 bases, with 5 bases spanning the gap. Per germline, CDR1 SGDLS and CDR2 YYNGEE. Written as DNA, the CDR3 is TGTGCCAGCAGCGTAGAGGGGTACAATGAGCAGTTCTTC. It specifies CASSVEGYNEQFF.

There are a few counts of this clone. The gene calls are TRBV2 and TRBJ1-4; D possibly corresponds to TRBD1 (6 bases). V shed 2 bases and J shed 3 bases, with 16 bases lying between them. Germline V gene lookup returns CDR1 SNHLY and CDR2 FYNNEI. The CDR3 consists of 17 residues. The CDR3 DNA is TGTGCCAGCAGTGAAACAGGGCCGTCTGGCGCTAATGAAAAACTGTTTTTT. Translated: CASSETGPSGANEKLFF.

J is TRBJ1-3 and V is TRBV30; D ambiguous. The CDR3 totals 15 residues. Germline V gene sequence: CDR1 GTSNPN, CDR2 SVGIG (reference sequence). Trimming pared 2 bases from V and 0 bases from J, leaving 11 bases between. The CDR3 reads CAWSISGNSGNTIYF. Here the CDR3 DNA reads TGTGCCTGGAGTATCTCGGGGAACTCTGGAAACACCATATATTTT.

This sequence joins TRBV6-5 and TRBJ2-7; a possible D gene is TRBD2 (6 bases). Germline V CDR1 and CDR2: MNHEY, SVGAGI. The ends were cut back, 2 bases at V and 3 bases at J, with 14 bases in the middle. The CDR3 totals 15 residues. The CDR3 nucleotides read TGTGCCAGCAGTTACCCACGGGGCGGGGACTACGAGCAGTACTTC. Its protein product is CASSYPRGGDYEQYF.

The V and J genes are TRBV5-1 and TRBJ1-4; a possible D gene is TRBD1 (5 bases). The V and J ends lost 2 bases and 7 bases respectively, with 15 bases between them. The length of the CDR3 is 15 residues. CDR1 is SGHRS, CDR2 YFSETQ, per germline. The CDR3 region is CASSFRGMGGEKLFF. The CDR3 bases are TGCGCCAGCAGCTTCCGTGGGATGGGGGGTGAAAAACTGTTTTTT.

The chain joins TRBV5-1 to TRBJ2-5; 8 nucleotides agree with TRBD2. CDR1 SGHRS and CDR2 YFSETQ come from the germline V gene. The ends lost 3 bases at V and 5 bases at J; junction bases unmatched: 6. The CDR3 consists of 14 residues. The CDR3 reads CASSWRGAEETQYF. As DNA, the CDR3 is TGCGCCAGCAGCTGGCGGGGGGCTGAGGAGACCCAGTACTTC.

The table lists this clone with a few counts. V and J are TRBV2 and TRBJ2-2, with D tentatively TRBD2 (6 bases). The CDR3 covers 14 residues. Looked up from germline, CDR1 is SNHLY and CDR2 is FYNNEI. V lost 6 bases to trimming and J lost 0 bases, with 8 bases between them. The CDR3 DNA is TGTGCCAGCAGGTTAGCGGCGAACACCGGGGAGCTGTTTTTT. Translation: CASRLAANTGELFF.

This clone came up a few times. The chain employs TRBV7-9 and TRBJ2-1; a possible D gene is TRBD2 (7 bases). The CDR3 is 16 residues long. Between the trimmed V and J ends, which lost 6 bases and 3 bases, there was a span of 18 bases. Per the germline V gene, CDR1 is SEHNR and CDR2 is FQNEAQ (reference sequence). The CDR3 spells CASRKTRGGDYNEQFF. Written as DNA, the CDR3 is TGTGCCAGCAGGAAAACGAGAGGGGGGGACTACAATGAGCAGTTCTTC.

The chain has TRBV12-5 and TRBJ2-3; weak D call: TRBD1 (5 bases). The CDR3 is 15 amino acids. Trimming pared 3 bases from V and 3 bases from J, leaving 13 bases between. Germline values: CDR1 LGHNT, CDR2 FRNRAP. DNA of the CDR3: TGTGCTAGTGGTTTTCAGGGCTTAGGGACAGATACGCAGTATTTT. It encodes CASGFQGLGTDTQYF.

The CDR3 nucleotides are TGCGCCAGCAGTGAGTCGATAACATCAACGGGTGGCTACACCTTC. It is translated as CASSESITSTGGYTF. The V and J genes are TRBV10-2 and TRBJ1-2; no definite D call. V lost 0 bases to trimming and J lost 7 bases, with 15 bases between them. CDR1 is WSHSY and CDR2 is SAAADI in the germline V gene. The CDR3 is made up of 15 amino acids.

The chain carries TRBV9 and TRBJ2-1, with a weak D call TRBD2 (5 bases). Germline CDR1 is SGDLS and CDR2 is YYNGEE. V was cut by 0 bases and J by 4 bases, with 5 bases left in between. This CDR3 is 13 amino acids long. The CDR3 sequence: CASSVGEYNEQFF. CDR3 sequence (DNA): TGTGCCAGCAGCGTAGGGGAGTACAATGAGCAGTTCTTC.